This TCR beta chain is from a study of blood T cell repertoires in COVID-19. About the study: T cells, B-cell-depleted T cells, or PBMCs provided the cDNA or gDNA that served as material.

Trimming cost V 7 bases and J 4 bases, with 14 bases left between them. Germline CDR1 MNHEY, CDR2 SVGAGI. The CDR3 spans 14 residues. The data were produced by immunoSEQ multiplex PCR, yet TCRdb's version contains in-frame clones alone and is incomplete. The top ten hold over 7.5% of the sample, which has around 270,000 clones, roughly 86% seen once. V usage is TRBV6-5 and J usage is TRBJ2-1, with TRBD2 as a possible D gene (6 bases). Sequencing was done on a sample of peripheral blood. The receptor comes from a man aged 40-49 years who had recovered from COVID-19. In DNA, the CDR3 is TGTGCCAGCATAGGCGGGGTCATTTACAATGAGCAGTTCTTC. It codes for CASIGGVIYNEQFF.